The rows below give T cell receptor beta chains drawn from one sample of a study of chemoradiotherapy in HPV16-positive cancers. Only in-frame clones appear in the TCRdb table, and some are missing; sequencing was by immunoSEQ multiplex PCR. The data show 36,000 or so clones, about 82% seen once. The material was blood, obtained from a patient who underwent chemoradiotherapy. These receptors were taken from a human donor with HPV-associated anogenital cancer. CDR3s include the opening cysteine and the closing phenylalanine or tryptophan. The listing skips clone size in some rows; elsewhere it reads once, few, many or a size class.

clone_size	v_call	cdr3_aa
-	TRBV11-2	CASSLDGGQPQHF
-	TRBV5-1	CASSFSIGGTAYEQYF
-	TRBV7-9	CASSLVGNNYEQYF
-	TRBV5-1	CASSSGLAGVEQFF
few	TRBV11-3	CASSLGPIAGTGELFF
-	TRBV7-9	CASSLSLDRDHTF
-	TRBV2	CASERWFRMNTEAFF
-	TRBV5-8	CASSLQGAYEQYF
-	TRBV13	CASSLGPGSPGTGHEEYQETQYF
-	TRBV7-3	CASSLTGGPQETQYF
-	TRBV5-1	CASSTGTDTQYF
-	TRBV2	CASSEDDTYYGYTF
-	TRBV19	CASSTQLGTYGYTF
-	TRBV7-8	CASSWRGNEQFF
-	TRBV29-1	CSGGQGYEQFF
few	TRBV7-9	CASSLQQGAGNTIYF
-	TRBV4-1	CASSQARMLDTEAFF
-	TRBV28	CASTGTGDGYGYTF
once	TRBV2	CASRPTGGPQHF
-	TRBV15	CATSRGGLEQYF
-	TRBV15	CATSRDWAQGSNQPQHF
-	TRBV19	CASSTRQGSNTGELFF
-	TRBV5-1	CASSGQGYEQFF
-	TRBV5-1	CASNQDGATNEKLFF
-	TRBV10-3	CAISRQGGTEAFF
-	TRBV7-9	CASSLGGGTYEQYF
-	TRBV28	CASEKGQGPYQPQHF
-	TRBV6-5	CASSYSAAGSSYEQYF
-	TRBV5-1	CASSLTASGNTQYF
-	TRBV30	CAWSYIQGYGSYTF
-	TRBV9	CASSVGAASSYEQYF
-	TRBV4-2	CASSQLASVSYEQYF
-	TRBV6-5	CASRPRVGRAEAFF
-	TRBV6-5	CASSYSLTDTQYF
once	TRBV6-4	CASSGYWQDGGYTF
-	TRBV19	CASRSTSGERNEQFF
-	TRBV18	CASSPTGTGEGYEQYF
-	TRBV21-1	CASSVTAMNTEAFF
-	TRBV9	CASSARDRNNSPLHF